This T cell receptor (beta chain) appears in the sequencing data of a study of shared clonotypes between healthy human individuals. Profiled with immunoSEQ multiplex PCR; TCRdb holds only in-frame clones, not every one. This sample carries roughly 1,500,000 clones, roughly 98% of them seen once, and the ten largest clones take around 0.47%. V was clipped by 3 bases and J by 0 bases; unmatched bases: 8. Germline values: CDR1 SQVTM, CDR2 ANQGSEA. CDR3 length: 17 amino acids. Comments on this clone: Its antigen is not identified.

Study results and limitations: Naive subsets, compared against memory subsets, generally had larger estimated richness values.

The sample comprised naive CD4+ T cells sorted from blood. The subset was: CD45RA+ positively selected. This chain joins TRBV29-1 and TRBJ1-2; TRBD1 matches at 12 bases. This clonotype originated in a man aged 25-45 years in good health. CDR3 sequence: CSVEWDRGPFANYGYTF. In nucleotides, the CDR3 is TGCAGCGTTGAGTGGGACAGGGGGCCCTTTGCTAACTATGGCTACACCTTC. The full variable domain, completed using reference TRBV29-1 and TRBJ1-2, is SAVISQKPSRDICQRGTSLTIQCQVDSQVTMMFWYRQQPGQSLTLIATANQGSEATYESGFVIDKFPISRPNLTFSTLTVSNMSPEDSSIYLCSVEWDRGPFANYGYTFGSGTRLTVV.